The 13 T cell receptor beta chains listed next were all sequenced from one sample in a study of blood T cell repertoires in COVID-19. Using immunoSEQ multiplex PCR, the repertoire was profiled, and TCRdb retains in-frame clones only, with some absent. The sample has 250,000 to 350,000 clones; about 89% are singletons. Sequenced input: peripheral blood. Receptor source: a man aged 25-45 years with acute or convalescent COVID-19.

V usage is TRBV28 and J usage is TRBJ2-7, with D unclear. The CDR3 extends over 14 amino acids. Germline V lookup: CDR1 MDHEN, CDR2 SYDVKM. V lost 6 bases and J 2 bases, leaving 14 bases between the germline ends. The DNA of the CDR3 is TGTGCCAGCAGGGAGACGGGTTCCACCTACGAGCAGTACTTC. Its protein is CASRETGSTYEQYF. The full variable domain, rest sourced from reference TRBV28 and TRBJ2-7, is DVKVTQSSRYLVKRTGEKVFLECVQDMDHENMFWYRQDPGLGLRLIYFSYDVKMKEKGDIPEGYSVSREKKERFSLILESASTNQTSMYLCASRETGSTYEQYFGPGTRLTVT.

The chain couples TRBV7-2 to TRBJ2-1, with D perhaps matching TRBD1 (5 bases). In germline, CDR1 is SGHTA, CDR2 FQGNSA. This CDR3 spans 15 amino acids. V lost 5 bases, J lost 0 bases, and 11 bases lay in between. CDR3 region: CASSLGASSYNEQFF. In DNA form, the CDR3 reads TGTGCCAGCAGCCTTGGGGCGAGCTCCTACAATGAGCAGTTCTTC.

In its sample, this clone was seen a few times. Here the CDR3 DNA reads TGTGCCACCAGCAGAGTCGGAGGGGGCCGGGTAGCGAGCAATCAGCCCCAGCATTTT. Translating it yields CATSRVGGGRVASNQPQHF. This chain uses TRBV15 with TRBJ1-5; 7 nucleotides agree with TRBD1. The J segment lost 1 base and the V segment lost 1 base, leaving 13 bases of the junction unmatched. The CDR3 extends over 19 amino acids. Germline V gives CDR1 LNHNV, CDR2 YYDKDF (reference sequence).

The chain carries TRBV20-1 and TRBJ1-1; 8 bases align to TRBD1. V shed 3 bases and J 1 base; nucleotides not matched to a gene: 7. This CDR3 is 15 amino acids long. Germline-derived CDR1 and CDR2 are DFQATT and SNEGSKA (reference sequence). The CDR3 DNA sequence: TGCAGTGCTAGTGTCGCCGGGACAGGGAACACTGAAGCTTTCTTT. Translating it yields CSASVAGTGNTEAFF.

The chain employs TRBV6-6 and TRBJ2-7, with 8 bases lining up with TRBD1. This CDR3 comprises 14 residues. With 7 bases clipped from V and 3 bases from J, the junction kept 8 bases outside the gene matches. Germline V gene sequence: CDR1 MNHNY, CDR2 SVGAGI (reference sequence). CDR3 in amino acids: CASIMGDRIYEQYF. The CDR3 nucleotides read TGTGCCAGCATCATGGGGGACAGGATCTACGAGCAGTACTTC.

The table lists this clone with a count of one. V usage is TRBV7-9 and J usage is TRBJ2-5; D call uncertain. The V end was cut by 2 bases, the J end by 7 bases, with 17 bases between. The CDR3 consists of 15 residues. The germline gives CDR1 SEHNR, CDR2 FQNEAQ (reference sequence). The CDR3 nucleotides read TGTGCCAGCAGCTTATCAGATTCCCTGCCTGGGACCCAGTACTTC. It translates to CASSLSDSLPGTQYF.

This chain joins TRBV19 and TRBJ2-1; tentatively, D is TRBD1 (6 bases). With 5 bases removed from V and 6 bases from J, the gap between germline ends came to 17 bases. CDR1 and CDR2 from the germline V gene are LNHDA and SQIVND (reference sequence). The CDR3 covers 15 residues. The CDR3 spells CASSVTSDRTNEQFF. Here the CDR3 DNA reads TGTGCCAGTAGTGTAACCTCAGACAGGACCAATGAGCAGTTCTTC.

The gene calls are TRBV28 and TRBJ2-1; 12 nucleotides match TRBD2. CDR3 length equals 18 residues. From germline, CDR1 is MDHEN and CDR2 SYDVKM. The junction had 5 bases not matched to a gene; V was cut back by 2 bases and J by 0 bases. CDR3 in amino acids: CASSLTSGGIRSYNEQFF. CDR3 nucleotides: TGTGCCAGCAGTTTAACTAGCGGGGGGATCCGCTCCTACAATGAGCAGTTCTTC. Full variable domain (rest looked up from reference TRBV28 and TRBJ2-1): DVKVTQSSRYLVKRTGEKVFLECVQDMDHENMFWYRQDPGLGLRLIYFSYDVKMKEKGDIPEGYSVSREKKERFSLILESASTNQTSMYLCASSLTSGGIRSYNEQFFGPGTRLTVL.

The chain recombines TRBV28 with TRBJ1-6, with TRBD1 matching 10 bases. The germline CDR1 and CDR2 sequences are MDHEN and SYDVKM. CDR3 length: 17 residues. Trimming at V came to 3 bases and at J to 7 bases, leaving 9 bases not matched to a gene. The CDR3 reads CASSLDFGQGDNSPLHF. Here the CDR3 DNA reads TGTGCCAGCAGTTTGGACTTCGGACAGGGGGACAATTCACCCCTCCACTTT.

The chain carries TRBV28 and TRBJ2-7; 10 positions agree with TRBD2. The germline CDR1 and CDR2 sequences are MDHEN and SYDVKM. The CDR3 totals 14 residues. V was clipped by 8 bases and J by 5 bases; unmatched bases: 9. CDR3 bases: TGTGCCAGCTGTCCGGGACTAGCGCCGGACGAGCAGTACTTC. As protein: CASCPGLAPDEQYF.

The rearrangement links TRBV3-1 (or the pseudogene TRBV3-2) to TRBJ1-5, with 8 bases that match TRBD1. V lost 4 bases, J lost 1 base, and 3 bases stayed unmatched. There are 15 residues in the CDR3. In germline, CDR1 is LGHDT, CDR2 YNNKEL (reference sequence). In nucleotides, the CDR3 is TGTGCCAGCAGCCCCAACAGGGGGAGCAATCAGCCCCAGCATTTT. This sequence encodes CASSPNRGSNQPQHF.

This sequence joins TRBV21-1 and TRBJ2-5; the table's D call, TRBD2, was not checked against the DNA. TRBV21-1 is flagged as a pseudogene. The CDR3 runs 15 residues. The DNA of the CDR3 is TGTGCCAGCAGCTCCGAGGTAAGGGAGGAGGAGACCCAGTACTTC. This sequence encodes CASSSEVREEETQYF.

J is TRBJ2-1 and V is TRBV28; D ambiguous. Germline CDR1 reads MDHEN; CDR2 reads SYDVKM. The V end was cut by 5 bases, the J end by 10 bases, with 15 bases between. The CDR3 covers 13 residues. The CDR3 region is CASSPPRHSEQFF. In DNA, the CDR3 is TGTGCCAGCAGTCCACCCCGACACAGCGAGCAGTTCTTC.